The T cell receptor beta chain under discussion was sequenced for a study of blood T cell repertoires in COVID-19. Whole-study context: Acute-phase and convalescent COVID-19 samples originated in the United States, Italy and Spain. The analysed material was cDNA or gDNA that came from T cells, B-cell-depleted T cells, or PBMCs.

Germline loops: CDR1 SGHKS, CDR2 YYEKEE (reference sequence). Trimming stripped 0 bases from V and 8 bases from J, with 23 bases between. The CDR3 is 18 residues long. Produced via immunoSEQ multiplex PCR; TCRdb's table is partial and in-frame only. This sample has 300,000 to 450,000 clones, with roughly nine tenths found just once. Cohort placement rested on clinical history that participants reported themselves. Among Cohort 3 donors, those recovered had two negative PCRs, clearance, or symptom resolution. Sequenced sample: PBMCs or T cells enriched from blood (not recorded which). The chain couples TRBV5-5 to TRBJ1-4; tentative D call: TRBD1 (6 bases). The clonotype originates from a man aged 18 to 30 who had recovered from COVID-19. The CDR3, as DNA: TGTGCCAGCAGCTTGGCCGTCGCTACTGGGACACGGGGAGAAAAACTGTTTTTT. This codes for CASSLAVATGTRGEKLFF. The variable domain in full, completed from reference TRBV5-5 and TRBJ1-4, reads DAGVTQSPTHLIKTRGQQVTLRCSPISGHKSVSWYQQVLGQGPQFIFQYYEKEERGRGNFPDRFSARQFPNYSSELNVNALLLGDSALYLCASSLAVATGTRGEKLFFGSGTQLSVL.